This T cell receptor (beta chain) was captured in a study of shared clonotypes between healthy human individuals. The wider study: The plates for each donor numbered three CD4 naive, three CD4 memory, two CD8 naive and one CD8 memory.

Each PCR replicate from the sorted subsets contained about 200 ng DNA, which is some 31,000 T cell genomes. Generated by immunoSEQ multiplex PCR, the TCRdb table keeps only in-frame clones and is missing some. The sample contains about 2.2 million clones, just under 95% of which appear only once. The junction had 9 bases not matched to a gene; V was cut back by 2 bases and J by 5 bases. This CDR3 is 17 amino acids long. Looked up from germline, CDR1 is LNHNV and CDR2 is YYDKDF (reference sequence). Naivety among CD8 cells was defined by CD45RO negativity and positive CCR7 selection, thereby excluding terminally differentiated effector memory CD45RA+ cells. Adult Caucasians living in Nashville, Tennessee made up all of the donors.

Sequencing was done on a sample of naive CD8+ T cells from PBMCs. The chain is built from TRBV15 and TRBJ1-4, with 9 nucleotides matching TRBD1. The receptor was isolated from a man younger than 30 in good health. Some clones in this sample may be carry-over from other donors' samples. CDR3: CATSRPHRGQGNEKLFF. Here the CDR3 DNA reads TGTGCCACCAGCAGACCTCACAGGGGACAGGGAAATGAAAAACTGTTTTTT.